This T cell receptor beta chain was sequenced during a study of monozygotic twins with inflammatory bowel disease. Study-wide results and limits: The data gave no support to a single strong IBD-associated signal or clonotype. Especially where disease activity was present, IBD patients had fewer clonotypes in common with others than healthy twins did.

The CDR3 runs 16 residues. From germline, CDR1 is LGHNA and CDR2 YSLEER. With respect to this clonotype: The target antigen is unknown.

There were approximately 3,800 ng of total RNA used for each TCR library. Samples each yielded cDNA through eight separate reactions. From its re-call of the 5' RACE reads, TCRdb lists each CDR3 protein once, without DNA. This listing includes about 99,000 distinct CDR3 sequences. The TCR comes from a human donor with ulcerative colitis or Crohn's disease, or a healthy co-twin of an affected twin (not recorded which). The rearrangement uses TRBV4-3 and TRBJ2-1; there is no DNA to check the TCRdb D call of TRBD2. Sequenced sample: blood. CDR3 amino acids: CASSRGLANPRDEQFF.